Listed here is a single TCR beta chain. What it binds is not known. These data are taken from a study of long-term antiretroviral therapy in people with HIV. General study points: Before ART, certain clones expanded, and these dominated the repertoire at all time points.

The assay used was immunoSEQ (version v3.0), run at survey level. The data were produced by immunoSEQ multiplex PCR, yet TCRdb's version contains in-frame clones alone and is incomplete. The table records about 16,000 clones, less than 80% of them present only once. This CDR3 spans 14 amino acids. The germline CDR1 and CDR2 sequences are SGHRS and YFSETQ. V gave up 0 bases and J gave up 2 bases, with 8 bases separating them. No fewer than two post-ART and no fewer than one pre-ART PBMC samples existed for each donor. This sample comprised unsorted PBMCs, obtained nearly 3.3 years after starting antiretroviral therapy. The sequence was collected from a woman aged 40 to 50 with HIV. The chain is built from TRBV5-1 and TRBJ2-5, with TRBD1 as a possible D gene (6 bases). The CDR3 DNA reads TGCGCCAGCAGCTTGGAGGGGACACAAGAGACCCAGTACTTC. Its protein is CASSLEGTQETQYF.